These 15 T cell receptor beta chains share one sample of origin, sequenced in a study of cytomegalovirus exposure and HLA in healthy donors. Use of 60 Vbeta and 13 Jbeta primers characterized the PCR. The data were produced by immunoSEQ multiplex PCR, yet TCRdb's version contains in-frame clones alone and is incomplete. Here the sample spans approximately 140,000 clones, 70% to 85% being singletons. Sequencing was done on a sample of PBMCs. All receptors come from a male donor in good health and CMV-seronegative.

In its sample, this clone was seen once. This chain links TRBV4-1 with TRBJ1-1, with TRBD1 identical over 8 bases. Trimming took 5 bases from V and 6 from J; bases not matched to a gene: 11. Per the germline V gene, CDR1 is MGHRA and CDR2 is YSYEKL. CDR3 length equals 15 residues. The DNA of the CDR3 is TGCGCCAGCAGCTTAGGACAGGGCTTCACTCCTGAAGCTTTCTTT. Its translation is CASSLGQGFTPEAFF.

The chain is built from TRBV27 and TRBJ2-7; the match to TRBD2 covers 7 bases. V shed 2 bases and J 6 bases; nucleotides not matched to a gene: 4. CDR3 length equals 13 residues. Germline CDR1 is MNHEY and CDR2 is SMNVEV (reference sequence). CDR3 bases: TGTGCCAGCAGTTTAGGGGAGGGAATCGAGCAGTACTTC. The encoded protein is CASSLGEGIEQYF.

The chain combines TRBV7-9 with TRBJ2-4; 9 bases match TRBD1. CDR3 size: 17 residues. Germline values: CDR1 SEHNR, CDR2 FQNEAQ (reference sequence). The V and J ends lost 5 bases and 0 bases, in that order; junction bases with no gene match: 8. The CDR3 DNA sequence: TGTGCCAGCAGCGGTCCGGGACAGGGAGGAGCCAAAAACATTCAGTACTTC. It specifies CASSGPGQGGAKNIQYF.

The chain couples TRBV30 to TRBJ1-1; 7 bases are a match to TRBD1. The CDR3 is made up of 13 amino acids. Germline CDR1 is GTSNPN and CDR2 is SVGIG (reference sequence). Trimming cost V 8 bases and J 1 base; bases outside gene matches: 7. Here the CDR3 DNA reads TGTGCCCTTCGAGGGGGCTCGAACACTGAAGCTTTCTTT. Protein: CALRGGSNTEAFF.

This chain links TRBV2 with TRBJ2-7; TRBD2 agrees at 7 bases. Unmatched junction bases numbered 8, after V lost 4 bases and J lost 5 bases. The CDR3 has 14 amino acids. The germline CDR1 and CDR2 sequences are SNHLY and FYNNEI. CDR3 loop: CASSAGGSADEQYF. The CDR3 region has the DNA TGTGCCAGCAGTGCGGGCGGGAGTGCGGACGAGCAGTACTTC. The variable domain in full, completed from reference TRBV2 and TRBJ2-7, reads EPEVTQTPSHQVTQMGQEVILRCVPISNHLYFYWYRQILGQKVEFLVSFYNNEISEKSEIFDDQFSVERPDGSNFTLKIRSTKLEDSAMYFCASSAGGSADEQYFGPGTRLTVT.

This clone appeared a few times. V usage is TRBV6-1 and J usage is TRBJ1-1; unclear D gene. This CDR3 spans 15 amino acids. V dropped 7 bases and J dropped 6 bases, with 21 bases sitting between them. Per germline, CDR1 MNHNS and CDR2 SASEGT. The CDR3 is CASNTASVLRAEAFF. CDR3 in DNA: TGTGCCAGCAATACGGCATCGGTTTTGCGGGCTGAAGCTTTCTTT.

The V gene is TRBV6-1, the J gene TRBJ2-5; TRBD2 matches 7 bases. This CDR3 is 14 amino acids long. Trimming removed 5 bases from V and 7 bases from J; junction bases left unmatched: 10. Germline CDR1 is MNHNS and CDR2 is SASEGT. CDR3 protein: CASSKTGGEGTQYF. The CDR3 nucleotides read TGTGCCAGCAGTAAAACGGGAGGAGAAGGGACCCAGTACTTC.

The chain has TRBV27 and TRBJ1-5; a possible D gene is TRBD1 (5 bases). V lost 6 bases and J lost 7, with 10 bases in between. CDR1 MNHEY and CDR2 SMNVEV come from the germline V gene (reference sequence). The CDR3 sequence is 12 residues long. DNA for the CDR3: TGTGCCAGCAGAACGGGGGACCAGCCCCAGCATTTT. Translated: CASRTGDQPQHF.

This clone has a single count. This rearrangement joins TRBV9 to TRBJ2-2; no clear D. Germline CDR1 SGDLS, CDR2 YYNGEE. Between the trimmed V and J ends, which lost 5 bases and 2 bases, there was a span of 4 bases. The CDR3 totals 12 residues. This CDR3 is CASSLNTGELFF. CDR3 in DNA: TGTGCCAGCAGTCTTAACACCGGGGAGCTGTTTTTT.

The chain couples TRBV6-1 to TRBJ2-1; no clear D. Germline V gene lookup returns CDR1 MNHNS and CDR2 SASEGT. This CDR3 spans 13 amino acids. The V gene lost 2 bases and the J gene lost 7 bases, with 9 bases spanning the gap. The CDR3: CASSETIVNEQFF. The CDR3 bases are TGTGCCAGCAGTGAAACTATCGTGAATGAGCAGTTCTTC.

In nucleotides, the CDR3 is TGTGCCAGCAGCTCAGGGTTCGGCAATCAGCCCCAGCATTTT. Protein product: CASSSGFGNQPQHF. This chain links TRBV11-2 with TRBJ1-5, with a weak D call TRBD1 (5 bases). In germline, CDR1 is SGHAT, CDR2 FQNNGV. V was clipped by 4 bases and J by 2 bases, with 9 bases between them. The CDR3 has 14 residues.

This clone was seen once. The V and J genes are TRBV6-5 and TRBJ2-7; a possible D gene is TRBD1 (6 bases). The length of the CDR3 is 15 residues. Trimming took 0 bases from V and 4 from J, leaving 13 bases between them. Germline CDR1 MNHEY, CDR2 SVGAGI. The DNA of the CDR3 is TGTGCCAGCAGTTACTCGAATAGGGGGTCATACGAGCAGTACTTC. This translates into CASSYSNRGSYEQYF.

The J gene is TRBJ2-1, the V gene TRBV5-3; TRBD2 agrees at 14 bases. Being an ORF, TRBV5-3 has a function that is uncertain. V trimming: 2 bases; J trimming: 8 bases; junction bases outside the gene matches: 3. This CDR3 spans 15 amino acids. The CDR3 coding sequence is TGTGCCAGAAGCTTCCGGACTAGCGGGAGGTATGAGCAGTTCTTC. This sequence encodes CARSFRTSGRYEQFF.

This clone was picked up one time. V gene TRBV27 combines with J gene TRBJ2-7; 7 nucleotides line up with TRBD2. V gave up 2 bases and J gave up 5 bases; unmatched junction bases: 6. The germline CDR1 and CDR2 sequences are MNHEY and SMNVEV (reference sequence). This CDR3 comprises 14 residues. As DNA, the CDR3 is TGTGCCAGCAGTTTAGGGGGGGGTGTGGACGAGCAGTACTTC. Its translation is CASSLGGGVDEQYF.

The chain carries TRBV9 and TRBJ1-2, with D tentatively TRBD1 (6 bases). The CDR3 has 14 amino acids. The ends were cut back, 0 bases at V and 4 bases at J, with 10 bases in the middle. CDR1 and CDR2 from the germline V gene are SGDLS and YYNGEE. CDR3 sequence reads: CASSVAQGSYGYTF. In DNA form, the CDR3 reads TGTGCCAGCAGCGTAGCCCAGGGGTCCTATGGCTACACCTTC.